These T cell receptor beta chains were read from a single sample in a study of blood T cell repertoires in COVID-19. The method was immunoSEQ multiplex PCR; TCRdb's version includes in-frame clones alone and lacks a portion of them. The table has around 190,000 clones, 85% seen once. Sequencing was done on a sample of peripheral blood. The receptors come from a woman in her fifties or sixties with acute or convalescent COVID-19. CDR3s include the opening cysteine and the closing phenylalanine or tryptophan. The D gene is left open where the match is weak.

>TRBD1|TRBJ1-5|TRBV2
CASSEQGAVNNQPQHF
>TRBD2|TRBJ2-1|TRBV27
CASSSGLAGFGQFF
>-|TRBJ1-2|TRBV19
CASSMRAKGGYTF
>-|TRBJ2-1|TRBV10-2
CASRQSPTGSDEQFF
>TRBD2|TRBJ2-1|TRBV15
CATSRDRGAGAGNEQFF
>-|TRBJ2-7|TRBV28
CASMQVNYEQYF
>-|TRBJ2-1|TRBV5-1
CASSPAGLGGYNEQFF
>-|TRBJ2-2|TRBV3-1/TRBV3-2
CASSQDPRVAGELFF
>-|TRBJ1-1|TRBV14
CASRPPGNTEAFF
>-|TRBJ2-3|TRBV9
CASSVSITSTDTQYF
>-|TRBJ2-3|TRBV12-3/TRBV12-4
CASSLTRDTQYF
>TRBD2|TRBJ2-3|TRBV27
CASSPTSGPLYF
>-|TRBJ1-1|TRBV7-8
CASSLLTGDTEAFF
>-|TRBJ1-1|TRBV15
CATSRDLVLTEAFF
>-|TRBJ1-2|TRBV7-2
CASRKGQGLGYTF
>TRBD2|TRBJ2-1|TRBV29-1
CSAKTPGLGTNEQFF
>TRBD1|TRBJ2-3|TRBV24-1
CATSENRGIGTDTQYF
>TRBD1|TRBJ1-2|TRBV4-2
CASSWDRGVGYTF
>-|TRBJ2-7|TRBV14
CASSQEAWPGDEQYF
>TRBD2|TRBJ2-1|TRBV5-4
CASSGLAGSSYNEQFF
>TRBD2|TRBJ2-1|TRBV29-1
CSVEGTSGRGYNEQFF
>-|TRBJ1-2|TRBV10-3
CAISESILDGYTF
>-|TRBJ1-3|TRBV2
CASSEYQGTSSGNTIYF
>TRBD1|TRBJ2-2|TRBV29-1
CSVEAGQGAENTGELFF
>TRBD1|TRBJ2-4|TRBV18
CASSPWGQGASHKNIQYF